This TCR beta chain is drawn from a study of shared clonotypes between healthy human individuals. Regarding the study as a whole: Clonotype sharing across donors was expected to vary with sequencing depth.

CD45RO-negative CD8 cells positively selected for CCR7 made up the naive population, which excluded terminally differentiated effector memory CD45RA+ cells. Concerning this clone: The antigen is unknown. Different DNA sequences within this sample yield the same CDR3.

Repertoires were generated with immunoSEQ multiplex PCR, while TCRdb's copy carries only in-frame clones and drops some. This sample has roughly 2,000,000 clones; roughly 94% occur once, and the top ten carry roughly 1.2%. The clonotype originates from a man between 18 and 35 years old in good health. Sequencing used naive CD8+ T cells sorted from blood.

The CDR3 DNA follows: TGTGCCAGTTCCGTGAACACTGAAGCTTTCTTT. Its translation: CASSVNTEAFF. The V gene is TRBV19, the J gene TRBJ1-1; D gene uncertain. The CDR3 length is 11 residues. Trimming cost V 8 bases and J 0 bases, with 4 bases left between them. Germline CDR1 and CDR2: LNHDA and SQIVND (reference sequence).